The sequence of this TCR beta chain was determined in a study of blood T cell repertoires in COVID-19. Study details: The cDNA or gDNA used as material had been derived from T cells, B-cell-depleted T cells, or PBMCs.

V was pared by 0 bases and J by 7 bases, with 6 bases of the junction left unmatched. The V gene's germline CDR1 is SGHRS and CDR2 YFSETQ. The CDR3 has 15 residues. Produced via immunoSEQ multiplex PCR; TCRdb's table is partial and in-frame only. The sample has approximately 320,000 clones, approximately 85% seen once; the top ten hold just over 7%. The clonotype was recovered from a human donor in a cohort sampled during active COVID-19. V usage is TRBV5-1 and J usage is TRBJ1-4, with 7 nucleotides matching TRBD1. Sample: peripheral blood. Here the CDR3 reads CASSLVGGAGEKLFF. CDR3 DNA: TGCGCCAGCAGCTTGGTAGGGGGCGCAGGTGAAAAACTGTTTTTT.